This TCR beta chain was identified during a study of cytomegalovirus exposure and HLA in healthy donors. On the study more broadly: From about 170 million T cells, an earlier analysis saw 90 million to 130 million unique TCR beta sequences. Notes on the study in general: In vitro data verified a few CMV-associated chains as specific for CMV antigens. Some TCR beta chains (more than 150 of them) were listed as cytomegalovirus-associated. The authors judged a highly shared variant cluster likely a sequencing artifact.

Primers for the PCR totalled 60 Vbeta and 13 Jbeta. Libraries were prepared by immunoSEQ multiplex PCR; TCRdb keeps only in-frame clonotypes and omits some of them. This sample's clone table lists 65,000 to 95,000 clones. The V gene's germline CDR1 is SGHTA and CDR2 FQGTGA. CDR3 length: 16 amino acids. The ends lost 0 bases at V and 3 bases at J; junction bases unmatched: 6. In regard to this clone: Its cognate antigen is unknown.

The receptor was isolated from a female donor in good health and CMV-seropositive. The gene calls are TRBV7-3 and TRBJ2-3, with 7 bases aligning to TRBD2. Sequenced input: PBMCs. Written as DNA, the CDR3 is TGTGCCAGCAGCTTAACGCATACGGGAGGAACAGATACGCAGTATTTT. Protein: CASSLTHTGGTDTQYF.